The T cell receptor beta chain described here comes from a study of glioma-infiltrating T cells after dendritic cell vaccination. Regarding time point: after dendritic cell vaccination, including at tumor progression/relapse. Isocitrate dehydrogenase mutation was absent in all glioblastoma patients. PBMC sampling occurred before vaccination, two weeks after the third dose, and at progression. Assay used: immunoSEQ multiplex PCR; TCRdb lists only in-frame clones, some missing. Of some 60,000 clones listed, roughly 80% are singletons. This CDR3 contains 14 residues. Trimming cost V 3 bases and J 3 bases, with 12 bases left between them. Germline V gene sequence: CDR1 SGDLS, CDR2 YYNGEE.

This TCR derives from a human donor with glioblastoma. The sequences come from blood, collected after dendritic cell vaccination. The chain recombines TRBV9 with TRBJ1-2; D may be TRBD1 (5 bases). The CDR3, as DNA: TGTGCCAGCAGCGCGGCCGGGACTTACTATGGCTACACCTTC. It encodes CASSAAGTYYGYTF.